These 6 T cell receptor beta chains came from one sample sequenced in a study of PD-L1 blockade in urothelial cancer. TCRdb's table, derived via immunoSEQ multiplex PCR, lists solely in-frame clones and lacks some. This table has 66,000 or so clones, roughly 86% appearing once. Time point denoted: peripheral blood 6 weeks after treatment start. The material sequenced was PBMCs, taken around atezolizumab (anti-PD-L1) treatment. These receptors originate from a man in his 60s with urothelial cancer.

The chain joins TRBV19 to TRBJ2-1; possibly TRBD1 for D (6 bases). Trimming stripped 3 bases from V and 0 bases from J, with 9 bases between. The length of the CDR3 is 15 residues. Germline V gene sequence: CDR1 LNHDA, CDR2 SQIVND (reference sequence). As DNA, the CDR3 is TGTGCCAGTAGTATCCTGGACAGCTCCTACAATGAGCAGTTCTTC. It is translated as CASSILDSSYNEQFF.

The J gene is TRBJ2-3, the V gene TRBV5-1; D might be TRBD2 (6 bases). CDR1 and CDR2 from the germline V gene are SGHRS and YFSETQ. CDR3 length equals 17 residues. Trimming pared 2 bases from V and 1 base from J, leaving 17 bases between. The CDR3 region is CASSLRRAASGTDTQYF. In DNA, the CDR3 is TGCGCCAGCAGCTTACGGAGGGCTGCGTCTGGCACAGATACGCAGTATTTT.

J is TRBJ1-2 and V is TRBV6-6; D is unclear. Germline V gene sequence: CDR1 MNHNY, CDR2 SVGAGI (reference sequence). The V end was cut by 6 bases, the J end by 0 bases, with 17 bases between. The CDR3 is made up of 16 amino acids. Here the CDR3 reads CASSPIERAANYGYTF. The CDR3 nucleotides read TGTGCCAGCAGCCCTATCGAGCGGGCGGCTAACTATGGCTACACCTTC.

CDR3 coding DNA: TGCGCCAGCAGCCTACCGGGTCCGCGGGAAAAACTGTTTTTT. Its translation is CASSLPGPREKLFF. V gene TRBV4-1 combines with J gene TRBJ1-4; D is unresolved. This CDR3 comprises 14 residues. The V gene lost 4 bases and the J gene lost 8 bases, with 14 bases spanning the gap. CDR1 and CDR2 (germline): MGHRA, YSYEKL.

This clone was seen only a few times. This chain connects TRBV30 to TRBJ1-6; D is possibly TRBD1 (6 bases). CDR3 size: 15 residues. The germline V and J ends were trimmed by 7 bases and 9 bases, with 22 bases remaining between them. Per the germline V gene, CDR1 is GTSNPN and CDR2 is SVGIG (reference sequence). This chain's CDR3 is CASKRYRVGLSPLHF. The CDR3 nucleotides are TGTGCCTCCAAGCGATACAGGGTCGGTCTTTCACCCCTCCACTTT.

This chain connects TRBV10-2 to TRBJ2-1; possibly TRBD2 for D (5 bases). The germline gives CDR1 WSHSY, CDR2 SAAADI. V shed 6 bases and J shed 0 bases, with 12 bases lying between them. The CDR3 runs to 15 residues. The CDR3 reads CASRVDFYSYNEQFF. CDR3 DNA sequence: TGCGCCAGCAGGGTGGACTTCTACTCCTACAATGAGCAGTTCTTC.